One sample yielded the 16 T cell receptor beta chains listed below, sequenced in a study of T cell responses to AZD1222 COVID-19 vaccine. Produced via immunoSEQ multiplex PCR; TCRdb's table is partial and in-frame only. The sample holds 130,000 or so clones, around 94% seen once. The sequencing used peripheral blood, collected on day 0 of AZD1222 vaccination. All receptors derive from an adult in good health.

The J gene is TRBJ1-1, the V gene TRBV3-1 (or the pseudogene TRBV3-2), with a weak D call TRBD1 (5 bases). The germline V gene encodes CDR1 LGHDT and CDR2 YNNKEL (reference sequence). The CDR3 loop spans 17 amino acids. Trimming shortened V by 0 bases and J by 0 bases, and 14 bases separated the two germline ends. The CDR3 region has the DNA TGTGCCAGCAGCCAAGAAGTAAGCAGGGCGATGAACACTGAAGCTTTCTTT. Translation gives CASSQEVSRAMNTEAFF.

The chain has TRBV19 and TRBJ2-3; TRBD2 matches 10 bases. The germline gives CDR1 LNHDA, CDR2 SQIVND (reference sequence). This CDR3 has 16 residues. Germline trimming cut 3 bases from V and 4 bases from J; bases unmatched to any gene: 7. The CDR3 sequence: CASSMISSGRADTQYF. In DNA form, the CDR3 reads TGTGCCAGTAGTATGATCTCTAGCGGGAGAGCAGATACGCAGTATTTT. The variable domain in full, with the rest retrieved from reference TRBV19 and TRBJ2-3, is DGGITQSPKYLFRKEGQNVTLSCEQNLNHDAMYWYRQDPGQGLRLIYYSQIVNDFQKGDIAEGYSVSREKKESFPLTVTSAQKNPTAFYLCASSMISSGRADTQYFGPGTRLTVL.

The V call is TRBV9, the J call TRBJ1-5; no reliable D call. This CDR3 has 15 amino acids. V lost 0 bases, J lost 2 bases, and 9 bases lay in between. Germline values: CDR1 SGDLS, CDR2 YYNGEE. Written as DNA, the CDR3 is TGTGCCAGCAGCGTAGACCCGGGAGGCAATCAGCCCCAGCATTTT. Residues: CASSVDPGGNQPQHF.

The rearrangement uses TRBV5-4 and TRBJ1-2; D gene uncertain. V was trimmed by 1 base and J by 4 bases, leaving 8 bases between them. Looked up from germline, CDR1 is SGHNT and CDR2 is YYREEE (reference sequence). The CDR3 has 13 amino acids. The CDR3 sequence: CASSLPVGYGYTF. The CDR3 DNA is TGTGCCAGCAGCTTGCCCGTGGGCTATGGCTACACCTTC.

The chain recombines TRBV5-1 with TRBJ2-5; 7 bases agree with TRBD1. Losses at the gene ends were 4 bases for V and 4 bases for J; bases not matched to a gene: 10. Germline CDR1 and CDR2: SGHRS and YFSETQ. This CDR3 is built from 15 residues. The CDR3 region is CASSRGGQGRETQYF. The CDR3 DNA sequence: TGCGCCAGCAGCCGAGGGGGCCAAGGGAGAGAGACCCAGTACTTC.

The chain couples TRBV7-3 to TRBJ2-5, with 8 bases identical to TRBD2. V lost 5 bases, J lost 3 bases, and 8 bases stayed unmatched. The CDR3 has 15 amino acids. Germline CDR1 SGHTA, CDR2 FQGTGA. The CDR3 reads CASSPKAGVKETQYF. DNA for the CDR3: TGTGCCAGCAGCCCAAAAGCGGGAGTAAAAGAGACCCAGTACTTC. Full variable domain (missing parts from reference TRBV7-3 and TRBJ2-5): GAGVSQTPSNKVTEKGKYVELRCDPISGHTALYWYRQSLGQGPEFLIYFQGTGAADDSGLPNDRFFAVRPEGSVSTLKIQRTERGDSAVYLCASSPKAGVKETQYFGPGTRLLVL.

The chain has TRBV7-3 and TRBJ2-2; D is uncertain. The ends were cut back, 5 bases at V and 3 bases at J, with 7 bases in the middle. The CDR3 is 13 amino acids. Germline assignment: CDR1 SGHTA and CDR2 FQGTGA. This CDR3 reads CASSPGDTGELFF. The CDR3, as DNA: TGTGCCAGCAGCCCCGGAGACACCGGGGAGCTGTTTTTT.

The chain has TRBV5-1 and TRBJ2-7, with a possible D match to TRBD1 (5 bases). This CDR3 has 15 residues. Germline lookup yields CDR1 SGHRS and CDR2 YFSETQ. Trimming took off 0 bases at V and 2 bases at J, with 12 bases between the two ends. CDR3 nucleotide sequence: TGCGCCAGCAGCTTGGTAGGCCCAGGGCCCTACGAGCAGTACTTC. Translated: CASSLVGPGPYEQYF.

This clone appeared a single time. The chain couples TRBV5-1 to TRBJ1-1; a weak D match, TRBD1 (5 bases). V gave up 0 bases and J gave up 2 bases, with 17 bases separating them. Germline values: CDR1 SGHRS, CDR2 YFSETQ. The CDR3 loop spans 17 amino acids. CDR3 in DNA: TGCGCCAGCAGCTTGGCGGCAGGGAGCAATATTAACACTGAAGCTTTCTTT. Amino acids: CASSLAAGSNINTEAFF.

This clone was recorded a few times. For the CDR3, the DNA is TGCGCCAGCAGCCAGGGGACACCTCTGTTTTTT. Translated, it gives CASSQGTPLFF. The J gene is TRBJ1-4, the V gene TRBV4-1, with D perhaps TRBD1 (6 bases). Germline V lookup: CDR1 MGHRA, CDR2 YSYEKL. This CDR3 is 11 amino acids long. The V end lost 3 bases, the J end lost 14 bases, and 10 bases lay between the germline ends.

This chain uses TRBV6-5 with TRBJ1-2; 11 bases map to TRBD1. Trimming removed 6 bases from V and 9 bases from J; junction bases left unmatched: 3. The CDR3 runs to 12 residues. Germline V gene lookup returns CDR1 MNHEY and CDR2 SVGAGI. The chain's CDR3 is CASSGTGGSYTF. Written as DNA, the CDR3 is TGTGCCAGCAGCGGGACAGGGGGTAGCTACACCTTC.

V usage is TRBV5-4 and J usage is TRBJ1-6; unclear D gene. This CDR3 contains 14 residues. The germline V gene has CDR1 SGHNT and CDR2 YYREEE (reference sequence). V dropped 1 base and J dropped 8 bases, with 10 bases sitting between them. CDR3 residues: CASSLMKPYSPLHF. Written as DNA, the CDR3 is TGTGCCAGCAGCTTGATGAAACCGTATTCACCCCTCCACTTT.

The V gene is TRBV2, the J gene TRBJ2-3, with D hard to call. From germline, CDR1 is SNHLY and CDR2 FYNNEI. The CDR3 contains 14 residues. Trimming left V 8 bases short and J 2 bases short, with 14 bases between. CDR3 loop: CASGLGNPTDTQYF. The CDR3 DNA reads TGTGCCAGCGGGCTGGGGAACCCCACAGATACGCAGTATTTT.

The chain combines TRBV2 with TRBJ2-3, with 7 bases lining up with TRBD1. Germline-derived CDR1 and CDR2 are SNHLY and FYNNEI. V shed 7 bases, J shed 1 base, and the junction held 5 bases outside the gene matches. The CDR3 contains 14 residues. CDR3 DNA: TGTGCCAGCATTCTCGACAGGGGCACAGATACGCAGTATTTT. Translating it yields CASILDRGTDTQYF.

This clone was seen just once. The J gene is TRBJ2-3, the V gene TRBV13; 13 positions agree with TRBD2. Germline CDR1 is PRHDT and CDR2 is FYEKMQ (reference sequence). J lost 6 bases, V lost 3 bases, and 6 bases had no gene match. The CDR3 is made up of 16 amino acids. The CDR3, as DNA: TGTGCCAGCAGCTTGGGACTAGCGGGGCTCGGCGATACGCAGTATTTT. Protein product: CASSLGLAGLGDTQYF.

This CDR3 is CASTGTSGGFSGANVLTF. CDR3 nucleotides: TGTGCCAGCACCGGGACTAGCGGGGGGTTCTCTGGGGCCAACGTCCTGACTTTC. The chain links TRBV2 to TRBJ2-6; 15 bases are a match to TRBD2. V trimming: 7 bases; J trimming: 0 bases; junction bases outside the gene matches: 4. This CDR3 region has 18 residues. Germline assignment: CDR1 SNHLY and CDR2 FYNNEI.